The sequence of this TCR beta chain was determined in a study of OX40 agonist ivuxolimab in advanced cancers. This CDR3 spans 13 amino acids. CDR1 SGHTA and CDR2 FQGNSA come from the germline V gene. The V end was cut by 5 bases, the J end by 6 bases, with 12 bases between. The table came from immunoSEQ multiplex PCR; TCRdb's copy has only in-frame clones and leaves some out. The sample includes tens of thousands of clones, 87% of them seen just once. The sequencing used CD4+ or CD8+ T cells sorted from blood, collected in a trial of the OX40 agonist ivuxolimab. This clonotype originated in an adult with an advanced solid tumor such as melanoma, head and neck, liver or kidney cancer. The chain carries TRBV7-2 and TRBJ2-3; D is unresolved. In nucleotides, the CDR3 is TGTGCCAGCAGCCAAACCTTTCAGGATACGCAGTATTTT. This gives the protein CASSQTFQDTQYF.